A selection of T cell receptor beta chains follows, all from one sample in a study of response to subunit inactivated influenza vaccine. MiXCR was run by TCRdb on the RT-PCR reads, yielding one entry per CDR3 protein. The sample records 450,000 to 600,000 distinct CDR3 sequences, roughly 8.2% being singletons. The source was PBMCs from blood, collected less than 30 months after vaccination. These TCRs come from a man aged 50 to 75 who received an inactivated influenza vaccine. The CDR3 runs from the conserved cysteine through the conserved F or W. The order of the fields is clone size, D gene, J gene, V gene, CDR3 DNA, CDR3 protein. The D gene is left open where the match is weak. Only part of the rows carry a size: once, few, many, or a class if the clone is expanded.

many | . | TRBJ2-4 | TRBV12-5 | TGTGCTAGTGGTCCGCCGAGAGGCGGATTAGCCAAAAACATTCAGTACTTC | CASGPPRGGLAKNIQYF
few | TRBD2 | TRBJ2-1 | TRBV3-1 | TGTGCCAGCAGCCAAGAATGGGGAGCGGGAGCGGAAGAGCAGTTCTTC | CASSQEWGAGAEEQFF
. | . | TRBJ2-3 | TRBV6-1 | TGTGCCAGCCGCTCCGGGGCTCTATCGACAGATACGCAGTATTTT | CASRSGALSTDTQYF
. | . | TRBJ2-1 | TRBV5-1 | TGCGCCAGCAGCAAAGGACCCGAGAACATTGAGCAGTTCTTC | CASSKGPENIEQFF
many | . | TRBJ1-1 | TRBV12-3/TRBV12-4 | TGTGCCAGCAGACCTGACAGCGAAGCTTTCTTT | CASRPDSEAFF
many | TRBD1 | TRBJ2-1 | TRBV27 | TGTGCCAGCAGTATCAGGACAGGGGTGCATGAGCAGTTCTTC | CASSIRTGVHEQFF
many | . | TRBJ2-1 | TRBV6-2/TRBV6-3 | TGTGCCAGCAGTTCCCGACTCAATGAGCAGTTCTTC | CASSSRLNEQFF
many | TRBD2 | TRBJ2-1 | TRBV5-1 | TGCGCCAGCAGCCTATTCTTAGCGGGGAGCTCCTACAATGAGCAGTTCTTC | CASSLFLAGSSYNEQFF
. | . | TRBJ1-3 | TRBV30 | TGTGCCTGGAGCCAGGCTGGAAACACCATATATTTT | CAWSQAGNTIYF
. | TRBD2 | TRBJ2-3 | TRBV7-8 | TGTGCCAGCAGCACTAGCGGGGGGGCTACAACAGATACGCAGTATTTT | CASSTSGGATTDTQYF
few | . | TRBJ1-2 | TRBV5-1 | TGCGCCAGCAGCTCGGGGACGGGGAACTTCTATGGCTACACCTTC | CASSSGTGNFYGYTF
many | TRBD2 | TRBJ2-1 | TRBV27 | TGTGCCAGCAGTCCCGGGACTAGCGGGAGGAATGAGCAGTTCTTC | CASSPGTSGRNEQFF
. | TRBD2 | TRBJ2-5 | TRBV11-2 | TGTGCCAGCAGCTTTAGCGGGGGGCTGCAAGAGACCCAGTACTTC | CASSFSGGLQETQYF
. | . | TRBJ2-7 | TRBV11-2 | TGTGCCAGCAGCACAGGAAGGACGAAGAAGGAGCAGTACTTC | CASSTGRTKKEQYF
few | . | TRBJ1-1 | TRBV20-1 | TGCAGTGCTAGAGATCCGGTGCAGGGCATGAACACTGAAGCTTTCTTT | CSARDPVQGMNTEAFF
many | . | TRBJ2-2 | TRBV5-1 | TGCGCCAGCAGCTTGCTACAGGGAAACACCGGGGAGCTGTTTTTT | CASSLLQGNTGELFF
. | . | TRBJ2-4 | TRBV5-1 | TGCGCCAGCAGCTTGACGGTGATAGCCAAAAACATTCAGTACTTC | CASSLTVIAKNIQYF
. | TRBD1 | TRBJ2-4 | TRBV9 | TGTGCCAGCAGCGCCCTCCCGGACAGGGGGAGGCACAACATTCAGTACTTC | CASSALPDRGRHNIQYF
few | . | TRBJ2-6 | TRBV20-1 | TGCAGTGCTAGAATTAGCGGACCCTCTGGGGCCAACGTCCTGACTTTC | CSARISGPSGANVLTF
. | . | TRBJ1-6 | TRBV5-1 | TGCGCCAGCAGCTTGGCTCTGGACACCAATTCACCCCTCCACTTT | CASSLALDTNSPLHF
few | TRBD2 | TRBJ2-5 | TRBV29-1 | TGCAGCGTTGGAGGACTAGCAGGAGAGACCCAGTACTTC | CSVGGLAGETQYF
many | TRBD2 | TRBJ2-7 | TRBV7-2 | TGTGCCAGCAGCTTGGGACTAGTCAGCTCCTACGAGCAGTACTTC | CASSLGLVSSYEQYF